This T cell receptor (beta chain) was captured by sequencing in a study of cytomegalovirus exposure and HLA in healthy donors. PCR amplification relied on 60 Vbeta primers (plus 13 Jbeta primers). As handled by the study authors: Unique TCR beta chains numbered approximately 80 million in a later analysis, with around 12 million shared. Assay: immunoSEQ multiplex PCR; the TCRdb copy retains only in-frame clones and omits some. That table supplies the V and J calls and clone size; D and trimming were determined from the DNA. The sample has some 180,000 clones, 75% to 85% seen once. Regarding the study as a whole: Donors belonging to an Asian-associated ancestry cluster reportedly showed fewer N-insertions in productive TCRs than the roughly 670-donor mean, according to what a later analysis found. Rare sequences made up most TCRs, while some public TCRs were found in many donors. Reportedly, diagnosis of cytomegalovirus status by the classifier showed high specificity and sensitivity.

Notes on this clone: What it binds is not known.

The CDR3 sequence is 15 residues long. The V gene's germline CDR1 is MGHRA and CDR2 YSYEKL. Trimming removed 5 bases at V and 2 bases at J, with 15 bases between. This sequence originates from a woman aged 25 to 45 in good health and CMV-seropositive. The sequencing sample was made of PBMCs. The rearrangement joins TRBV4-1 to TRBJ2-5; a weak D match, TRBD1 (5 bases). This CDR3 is CASSTVGPLQETQYF. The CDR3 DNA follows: TGCGCCAGCAGCACGGTGGGGCCTCTACAAGAGACCCAGTACTTC.